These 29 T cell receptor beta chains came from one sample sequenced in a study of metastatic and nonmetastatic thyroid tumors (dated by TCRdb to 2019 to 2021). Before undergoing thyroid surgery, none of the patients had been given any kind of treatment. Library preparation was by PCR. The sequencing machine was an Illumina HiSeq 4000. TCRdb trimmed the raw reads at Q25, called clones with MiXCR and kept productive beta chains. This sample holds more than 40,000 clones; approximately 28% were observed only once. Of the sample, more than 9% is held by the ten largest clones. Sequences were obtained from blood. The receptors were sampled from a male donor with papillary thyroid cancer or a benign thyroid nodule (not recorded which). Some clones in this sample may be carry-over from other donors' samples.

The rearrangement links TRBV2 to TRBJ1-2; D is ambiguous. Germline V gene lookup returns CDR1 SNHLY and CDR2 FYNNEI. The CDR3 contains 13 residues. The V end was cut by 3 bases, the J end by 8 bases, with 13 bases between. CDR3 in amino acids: CASSEDRPLGYTF. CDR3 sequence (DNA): TGTGCCAGCAGTGAGGACCGGCCCTTAGGCTACACCTTC. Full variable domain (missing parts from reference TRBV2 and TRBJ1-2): EPEVTQTPSHQVTQMGQEVILRCVPISNHLYFYWYRQILGQKVEFLVSFYNNEISEKSEIFDDQFSVERPDGSNFTLKIRSTKLEDSAMYFCASSEDRPLGYTFGSGTRLTVV.

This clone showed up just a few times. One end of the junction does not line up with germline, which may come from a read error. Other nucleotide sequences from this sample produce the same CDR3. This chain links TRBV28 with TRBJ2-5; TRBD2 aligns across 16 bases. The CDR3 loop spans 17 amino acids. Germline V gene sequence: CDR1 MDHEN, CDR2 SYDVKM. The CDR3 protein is CASSQGTSGGALETQYF. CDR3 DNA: TGTGCCAGTAGCCAAGGGACTAGCGGGGGGGCCTTAGAGACACAGTACTTC. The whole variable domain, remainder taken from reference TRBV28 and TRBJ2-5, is DVKVTQSSRYLVKRTGEKVFLECVQDMDHENMFWYRQDPGLGLRLIYFSYDVKMKEKGDIPEGYSVSREKKERFSLILESASTNQTSMYLCASSQGTSGGALETQYFGPGTRLLVL.

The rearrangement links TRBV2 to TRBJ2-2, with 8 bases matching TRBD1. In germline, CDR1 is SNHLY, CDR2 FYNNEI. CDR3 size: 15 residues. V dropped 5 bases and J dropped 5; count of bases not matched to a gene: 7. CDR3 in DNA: TGTGCCAGCAGTCGACAGGGGAAAGTGACCGGGGAGCTGTTTTTT. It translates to CASSRQGKVTGELFF.

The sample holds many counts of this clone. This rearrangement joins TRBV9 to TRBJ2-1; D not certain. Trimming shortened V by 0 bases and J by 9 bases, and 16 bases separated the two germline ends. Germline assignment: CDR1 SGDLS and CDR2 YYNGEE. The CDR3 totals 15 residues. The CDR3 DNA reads TGTGCCAGCAGCGTAGAGGCTGGATCAACGACTGAGCAGTTCTTC. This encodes CASSVEAGSTTEQFF.

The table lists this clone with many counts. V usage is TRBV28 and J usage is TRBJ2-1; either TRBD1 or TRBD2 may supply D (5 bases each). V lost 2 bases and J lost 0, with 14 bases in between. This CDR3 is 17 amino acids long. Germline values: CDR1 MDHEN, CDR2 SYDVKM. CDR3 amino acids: CASSLTQSRGSYNEQFF. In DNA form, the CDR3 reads TGTGCCAGCAGTTTAACCCAATCGAGGGGCTCCTACAATGAGCAGTTCTTC.

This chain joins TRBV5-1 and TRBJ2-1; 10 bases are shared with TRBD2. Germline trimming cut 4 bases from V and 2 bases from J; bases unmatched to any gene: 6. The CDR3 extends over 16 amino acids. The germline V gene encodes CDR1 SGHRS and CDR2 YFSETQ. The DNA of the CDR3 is TGCGCCAGCAGCCCTAGCGGGAGTAGCCCCTACAATGAGCAGTTCTTC. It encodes CASSPSGSSPYNEQFF.

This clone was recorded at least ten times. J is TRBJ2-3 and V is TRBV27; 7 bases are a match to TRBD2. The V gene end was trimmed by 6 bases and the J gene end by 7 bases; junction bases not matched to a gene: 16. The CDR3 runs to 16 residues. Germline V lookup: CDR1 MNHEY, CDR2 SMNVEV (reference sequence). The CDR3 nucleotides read TGTGCCAGCAGCAGGACTAGTGTGTTGGTCGGGCATACGCAGTATTTT. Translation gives CASSRTSVLVGHTQYF.

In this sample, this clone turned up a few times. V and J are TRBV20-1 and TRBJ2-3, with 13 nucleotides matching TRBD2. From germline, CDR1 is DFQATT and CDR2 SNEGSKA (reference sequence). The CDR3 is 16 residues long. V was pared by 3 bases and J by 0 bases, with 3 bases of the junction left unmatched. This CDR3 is CSARGTSGTSTDTQYF. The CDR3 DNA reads TGCAGTGCTAGGGGGACTAGCGGGACTAGCACAGATACGCAGTATTTT.

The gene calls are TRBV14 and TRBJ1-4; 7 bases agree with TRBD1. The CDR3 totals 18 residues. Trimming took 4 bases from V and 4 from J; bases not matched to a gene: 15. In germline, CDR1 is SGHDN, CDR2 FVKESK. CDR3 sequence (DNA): TGTGCCAGCAGCCCAAAACCCCTTACAGGGGAGCGTAATGAAAAACTGTTTTTT. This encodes CASSPKPLTGERNEKLFF.

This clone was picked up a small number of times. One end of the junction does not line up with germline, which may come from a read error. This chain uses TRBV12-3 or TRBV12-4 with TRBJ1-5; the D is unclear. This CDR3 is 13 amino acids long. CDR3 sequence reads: CAGSFQMSQPQHF. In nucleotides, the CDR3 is TGTGCCGGCAGTTTCCAGATGAGTCAGCCCCAGCATTTT.

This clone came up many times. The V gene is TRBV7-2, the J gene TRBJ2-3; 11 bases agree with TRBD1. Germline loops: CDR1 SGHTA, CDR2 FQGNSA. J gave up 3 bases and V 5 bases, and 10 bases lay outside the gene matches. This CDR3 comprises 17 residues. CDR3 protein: CASSPNPGTGGTDTQYF. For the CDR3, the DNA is TGTGCCAGCAGCCCCAACCCCGGGACAGGGGGGACAGATACGCAGTATTTT.

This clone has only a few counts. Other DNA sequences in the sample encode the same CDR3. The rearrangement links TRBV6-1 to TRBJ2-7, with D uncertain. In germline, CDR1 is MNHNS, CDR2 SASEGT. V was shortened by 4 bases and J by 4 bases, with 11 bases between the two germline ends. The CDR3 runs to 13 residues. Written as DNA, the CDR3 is TGTGCCAGCAGTGTGCGGAGAGCGTACGAGCAGTACTTC. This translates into CASSVRRAYEQYF.

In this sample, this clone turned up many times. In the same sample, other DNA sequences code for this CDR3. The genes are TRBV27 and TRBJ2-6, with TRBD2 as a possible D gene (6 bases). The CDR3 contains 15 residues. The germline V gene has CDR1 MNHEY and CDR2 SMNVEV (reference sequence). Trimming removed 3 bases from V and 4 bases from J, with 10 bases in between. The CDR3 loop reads CASSFGGAGANVLTF. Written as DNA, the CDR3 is TGTGCCAGCAGTTTTGGAGGGGCCGGGGCCAACGTCCTGACTTTC. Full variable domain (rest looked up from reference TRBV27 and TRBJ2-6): EAQVTQNPRYLITVTGKKLTVTCSQNMNHEYMSWYRQDPGLGLRQIYYSMNVEVTDKGDVPEGYKVSRKEKRNFPLILESPSPNQTSLYFCASSFGGAGANVLTFGAGSRLTVL.

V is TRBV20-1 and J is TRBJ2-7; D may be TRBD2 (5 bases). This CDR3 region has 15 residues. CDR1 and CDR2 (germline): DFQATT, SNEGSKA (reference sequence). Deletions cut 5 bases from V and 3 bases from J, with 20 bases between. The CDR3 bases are TGCAGTGCTGAACACAGCAATTTGGGAGACTACGAGCAGTACTTC. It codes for CSAEHSNLGDYEQYF.

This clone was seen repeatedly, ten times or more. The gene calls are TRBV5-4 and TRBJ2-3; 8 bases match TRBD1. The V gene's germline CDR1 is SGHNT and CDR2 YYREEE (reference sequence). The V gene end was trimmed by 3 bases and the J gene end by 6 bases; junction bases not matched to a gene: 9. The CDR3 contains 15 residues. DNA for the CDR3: TGTGCCAGCAGCTCCGAGTCGGACAGGGCGGATACGCAGTATTTT. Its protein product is CASSSESDRADTQYF.

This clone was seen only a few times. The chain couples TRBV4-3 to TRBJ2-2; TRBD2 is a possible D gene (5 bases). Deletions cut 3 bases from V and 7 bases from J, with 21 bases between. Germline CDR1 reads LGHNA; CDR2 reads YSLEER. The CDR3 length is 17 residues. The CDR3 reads CASSHGWRAEPDGELFF. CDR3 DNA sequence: TGCGCCAGCAGCCACGGGTGGCGGGCGGAACCTGACGGGGAGCTGTTTTTT.

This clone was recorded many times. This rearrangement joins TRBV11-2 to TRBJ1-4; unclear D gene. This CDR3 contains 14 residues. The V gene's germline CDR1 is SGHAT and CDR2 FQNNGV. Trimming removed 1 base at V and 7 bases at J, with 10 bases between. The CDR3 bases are TGTGCCAGCAGCTTAGTTTGGGGAAGTGAAAAACTGTTTTTT. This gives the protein CASSLVWGSEKLFF.

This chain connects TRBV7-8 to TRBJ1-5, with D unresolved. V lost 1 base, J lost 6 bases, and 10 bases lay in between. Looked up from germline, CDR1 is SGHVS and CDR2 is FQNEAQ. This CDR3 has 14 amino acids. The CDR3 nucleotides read TGTGCCAGCAGCTTAGGGTCAACCGTTCAGCCCCAGCATTTT. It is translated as CASSLGSTVQPQHF.

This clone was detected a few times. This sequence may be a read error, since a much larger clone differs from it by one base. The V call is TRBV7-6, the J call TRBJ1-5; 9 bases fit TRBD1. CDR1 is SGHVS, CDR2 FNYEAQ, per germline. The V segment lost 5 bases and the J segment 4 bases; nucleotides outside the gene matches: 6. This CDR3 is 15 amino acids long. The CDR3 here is CASSHGTGTNQPQHF. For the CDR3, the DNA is TGTGCCAGCAGCCATGGGACAGGGACGAATCAGCCCCAGCATTTT.

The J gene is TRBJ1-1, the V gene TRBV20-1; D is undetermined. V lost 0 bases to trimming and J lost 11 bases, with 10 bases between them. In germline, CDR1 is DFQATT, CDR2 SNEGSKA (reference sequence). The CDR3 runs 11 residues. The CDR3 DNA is TGCAGTGCTAGAGAAGAGTTGTGGGCTTTCTTT. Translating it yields CSAREELWAFF.

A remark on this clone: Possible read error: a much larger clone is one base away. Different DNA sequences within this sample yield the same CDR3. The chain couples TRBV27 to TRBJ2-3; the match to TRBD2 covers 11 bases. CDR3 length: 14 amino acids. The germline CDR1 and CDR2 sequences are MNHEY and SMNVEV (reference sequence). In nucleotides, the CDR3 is TGTGCAGGCAGGGGACTAGCGGTCACAGATACGCAGTATTTT. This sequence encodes CAGRGLAVTDTQYF.

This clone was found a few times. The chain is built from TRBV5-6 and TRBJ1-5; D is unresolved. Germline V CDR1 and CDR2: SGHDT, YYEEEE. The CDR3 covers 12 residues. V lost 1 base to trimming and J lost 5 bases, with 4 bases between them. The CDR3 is CASSLLDQPQHF. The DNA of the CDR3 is TGTGCCAGCAGCTTGCTGGATCAGCCCCAGCATTTT.

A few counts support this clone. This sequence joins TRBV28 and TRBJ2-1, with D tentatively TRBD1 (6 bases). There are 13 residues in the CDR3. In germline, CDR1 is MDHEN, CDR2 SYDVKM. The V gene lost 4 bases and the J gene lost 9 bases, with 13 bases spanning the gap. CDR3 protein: CASSWDMAGEQFF. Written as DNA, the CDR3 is TGTGCCAGCAGTTGGGACATGGCTGGTGAGCAGTTCTTC.

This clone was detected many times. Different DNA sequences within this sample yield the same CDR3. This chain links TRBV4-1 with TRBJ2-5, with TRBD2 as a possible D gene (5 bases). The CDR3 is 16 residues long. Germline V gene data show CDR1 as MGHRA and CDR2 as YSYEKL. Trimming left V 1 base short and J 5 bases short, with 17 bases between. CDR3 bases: TGCGCCAGCAGCCAAGTTGGAGGATGGGTGGTGGAGACCCAGTACTTC. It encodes CASSQVGGWVVETQYF.

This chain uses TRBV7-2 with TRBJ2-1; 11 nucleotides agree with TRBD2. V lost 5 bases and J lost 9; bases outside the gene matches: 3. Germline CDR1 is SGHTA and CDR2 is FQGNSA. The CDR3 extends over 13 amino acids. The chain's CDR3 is CASSATSGSEQFF. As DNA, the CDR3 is TGTGCCAGCAGCGCAACTAGCGGGAGTGAGCAGTTCTTC.

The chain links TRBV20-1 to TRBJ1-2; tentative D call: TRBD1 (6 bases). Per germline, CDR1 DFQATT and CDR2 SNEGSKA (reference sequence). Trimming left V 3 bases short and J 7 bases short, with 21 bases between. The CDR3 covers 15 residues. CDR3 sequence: CSASPPDGGVGGYTF. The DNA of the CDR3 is TGCAGTGCTAGCCCCCCCGACGGGGGCGTTGGTGGCTACACCTTC.

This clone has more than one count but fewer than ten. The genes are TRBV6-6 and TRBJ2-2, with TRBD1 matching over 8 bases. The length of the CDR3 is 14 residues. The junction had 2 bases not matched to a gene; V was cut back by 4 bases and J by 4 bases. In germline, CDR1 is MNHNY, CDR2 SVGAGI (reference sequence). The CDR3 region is CASSSTGGTGELFF. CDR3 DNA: TGTGCCAGCAGTTCCACAGGGGGCACCGGGGAGCTGTTTTTT.

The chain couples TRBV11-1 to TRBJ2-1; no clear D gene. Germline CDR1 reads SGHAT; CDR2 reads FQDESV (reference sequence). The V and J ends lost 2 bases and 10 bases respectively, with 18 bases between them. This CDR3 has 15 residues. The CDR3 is CASSLSWGTRREQFF. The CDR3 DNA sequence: TGTGCCAGCAGCTTATCGTGGGGAACGCGGCGAGAGCAGTTCTTC.

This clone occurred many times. CDR3 sequence (DNA): TGTGCCAGCAGTCCGGGACAGGGGTTTTACGAGCAGTACTTC. Its protein is CASSPGQGFYEQYF. V gene TRBV12-3 or TRBV12-4 combines with J gene TRBJ2-7; 10 bases are a match to TRBD1. CDR3 length: 14 residues. The junction had 5 bases not matched to a gene; V was cut back by 5 bases and J by 4 bases.